This TCR beta chain is drawn from a study of blood T cell repertoires in COVID-19 (dated by TCRdb to about 2020). About the study as a whole: Samples from collaborators originated in the United States, Italy and Spain and spanned both the acute and convalescent phases of COVID-19. Nearly every sample came with metadata listing a de-identified subject ID, COVID-19 status, age in years and sex. The repertoires were released in a freely available public database intended as a resource for research on the immune response to SARS-CoV-2. HLA class I and class II types, where available, came from metadata supplied by the sample provider rather than from assay-based typing. Subjects who had been exposed to COVID-19, were actively infected with it, or had recovered from it provided the deeply sampled blood TCRbeta repertoires that made up the dataset. The material from the prospective study consisted of cDNA or gDNA derived from T cells, B-cell-depleted T cells, or PBMCs. The samples were drawn from the first 160 participants of the ongoing ImmuneRACE study and from 1,254 subjects provided by 6 global collaborators.

In the prospective study, participants were roughly 18 to 100 years old, resided in about two dozen geographic areas of the United States, and were enrolled through a virtual design. In the prospective study, participants were assigned to cohorts based on the clinical history participants reported in a screening survey and a study questionnaire. In the prospective study, whole blood, serum and a nasopharyngeal or oropharyngeal swab were collected from each participant by mobile phlebotomists. Additional blood draws and questionnaires over an approximately 2-month period could optionally be provided by prospective study participants. Before DNA extraction, blood samples from the prospective study were shipped at room temperature or frozen. A note on this clone: What antigen it recognizes has not been identified. No base-level quality is on record; no much larger clone is a single base apart.

The CDR1 and CDR2 encoded by the germline V gene (reference sequence) are PRHDT and FYEKMQ. Taken from cysteine to phenylalanine, the CDR3 has 14 residues. Only the CDR3 portion is preserved as DNA: 42 bases, with reading frame beginning at the first base. V is cut back by 3 bases and J by 6 bases, with 8 bases in the junction unmatched. Results the study describes overall, beyond this receptor: Clinical and demographic metadata were provided uncurated, with the amount varying by source and participant.

TCRbeta CDR3 regions were amplified from genomic DNA using the immunoSEQ Assay, a bias-controlled multiplex PCR. As for the original processing: Within the assay, amplification of reference gene primers was used to estimate how many nucleated cells each sample contained. To quantify the absolute abundance of each unique TCRbeta CDR3 rearrangement, sequence reads were collapsed and filtered. Productive Simpson clonality was computed per sample as the square root of Simpson's diversity index over productive rearrangements. TCRdb mirrors the immuneACCESS table, restricted to in-frame sequences. Some clones are absent from its copies; in checked studies, under half trace to an unresolved V gene, and the reason for the others is unknown. Clonal size and the V and J genes are those of that table, whereas D and trimming came from the DNA. A total of around 250,000 clones appear in this sample, approximately 90% of them only once. The top ten hold 1.2% of the sample.

Material for sequencing was PBMCs or T cells enriched from blood (not recorded which). The sequence derives from a human donor in a cohort exposed to, infected with or recovered from COVID-19 (not recorded which). The donor label of this sample is uncertain. The sequence is built from TRBV13 and TRBJ2-7; 7 central bases correspond to TRBD1. The nucleotides are TGTGCCAGCAGCTTCAACAGGGGAATGAGCGAGCAGTACTTC. This codes for CASSFNRGMSEQYF.